The subject of this entry is one TCR beta chain. This sample is drawn from a study of shared T cell receptors in the human thymus. Only in-frame clones appear in the TCRdb table, and some are missing; sequencing was by immunoSEQ multiplex PCR. Of 500,000 to 550,000 clones listed, around 78% were seen once; the top ten hold about 0.013%. Germline-derived CDR1 and CDR2 are SGHRS and YFSETQ. V lost 4 bases, J lost 0 bases, and 3 bases stayed unmatched. This CDR3 has 16 residues. The data were also submitted as part of a second study, on human thymus T cells. That work contributes: Those donating were healthy Finnish infants in corrective surgery for congenital heart defects. Thymus tissue for the work was resected from patients undergoing corrective heart surgery. An apparent bias in V and J gene usage was seen in thymic and blood repertoires.

Sequenced material: thymocytes. The rearrangement uses TRBV5-1 and TRBJ2-6; 8 positions agree with TRBD1. This receptor was identified in a boy in the first two years of life with a congenital heart defect. The CDR3 nucleotides are TGCGCCAGCAGCGAAGGACAGGGCTCTGGGGCCAACGTCCTGACTTTC. Amino acids: CASSEGQGSGANVLTF.